This T cell receptor (beta chain) comes out of a study of Graves' ophthalmopathy and Graves' hyperthyroidism. PBMCs stemmed from around 9 ml of fresh peripheral blood. The authors amplified TCR beta CDR3 regions from RNA transcripts. The workflow started with a first-round RT-PCR run with HTBI primers and then moved on to a second-round multiplex PCR. TCRdb processed the multiplex PCR reads anew with MiXCR; each CDR3 protein has one entry. In the table there are about 740,000 distinct CDR3 sequences, roughly two fifths of which are singletons. The source of this sequence is an adult man with Graves' ophthalmopathy. Sequences were obtained from peripheral blood.

As DNA, the CDR3 is TGTGCCAGCAGCCTATCGGGGGTAGTCACAGATACGCAGTATTTT. This codes for CASSLSGVVTDTQYF. The rearrangement uses TRBV7-3 and TRBJ2-3; TRBD2 might be the D (6 bases). Trimming shortened V by 5 bases and J by 2 bases, and 14 bases separated the two germline ends. CDR3 length: 15 amino acids. Germline V lookup: CDR1 SGHTA, CDR2 FQGTGA.